A selection of T cell receptor beta chains follows, all from one sample in a study of blood T cell repertoires in COVID-19. TCRdb's table, derived via immunoSEQ multiplex PCR, lists solely in-frame clones and lacks some. Of around 190,000 clones detected, around 85% appear once; the ten largest clones hold about a fifth. Input material: peripheral blood. These receptors all stem from a man aged 65 to 85 with active or convalescent COVID-19. Both conserved end residues are part of each CDR3. A D gene is named only where the DNA matches it firmly. For some rows the clone size is stated as once, few or many, or as a class when expanded; others skip it.

v_gene: TRBV11-2
d_gene: .
j_gene: TRBJ1-1
abundance: .
CDR3aa: CASSSLQRNTEAFF
CDR3nt: TGTGCCAGCAGCTCCCTACAGAGGAACACTGAAGCTTTCTTT

v_gene: TRBV7-9
d_gene: TRBD1
j_gene: TRBJ2-2
abundance: .
CDR3aa: CASQPGQGARNTGELFF
CDR3nt: TGTGCCAGCCAACCGGGACAGGGGGCGCGGAACACCGGGGAGCTGTTTTTT

v_gene: TRBV7-8
d_gene: TRBD1
j_gene: TRBJ1-2
abundance: .
CDR3aa: CASSLGQGTGGFNGYTF
CDR3nt: TGTGCCAGCAGCTTAGGGCAAGGGACAGGGGGGTTCAATGGCTACACCTTC

v_gene: TRBV19
d_gene: TRBD1
j_gene: TRBJ1-6
abundance: .
CDR3aa: CASSPRTGGSPLHF
CDR3nt: TGTGCCAGTAGTCCCCGGACAGGAGGTTCACCCCTCCACTTT

v_gene: TRBV28
d_gene: .
j_gene: TRBJ1-2
abundance: .
CDR3aa: CASRSGSYGYTF
CDR3nt: TGTGCCAGCAGATCGGGGAGCTATGGCTACACCTTC

v_gene: TRBV5-1
d_gene: .
j_gene: TRBJ1-1
abundance: .
CDR3aa: CASSLAASTEAFF
CDR3nt: TGCGCCAGCAGCTTGGCCGCGTCTACTGAAGCTTTCTTT

v_gene: TRBV5-6
d_gene: TRBD1
j_gene: TRBJ1-2
abundance: .
CDR3aa: CASSLQGDGYTF
CDR3nt: TGTGCCAGCAGCTTACAGGGGGACGGCTACACCTTC

v_gene: TRBV3-1/TRBV3-2
d_gene: .
j_gene: TRBJ2-7
abundance: .
CDR3aa: CASSQGGRWRQYF
CDR3nt: TGTGCCAGCAGCCAAGGGGGGCGATGGCGGCAGTACTTC

v_gene: TRBV5-1
d_gene: .
j_gene: TRBJ2-3
abundance: .
CDR3aa: CASNRGSGTDTQYF
CDR3nt: TGCGCCAGCAACCGGGGTTCGGGCACAGATACGCAGTATTTT

v_gene: TRBV27
d_gene: .
j_gene: TRBJ1-2
abundance: .
CDR3aa: CASRPVGELSGYTF
CDR3nt: TGTGCCAGCAGACCAGTTGGGGAGTTAAGTGGCTACACCTTC

v_gene: TRBV5-1
d_gene: TRBD1
j_gene: TRBJ1-3
abundance: .
CDR3aa: CASSMTGGSGNTIYF
CDR3nt: TGCGCCAGCAGCATGACAGGGGGCTCTGGAAACACCATATATTTT

v_gene: TRBV6-5
d_gene: TRBD2
j_gene: TRBJ2-5
abundance: .
CDR3aa: CASRPGLAGEETQYF
CDR3nt: TGTGCCAGCAGACCCGGACTAGCGGGAGAAGAGACCCAGTACTTC

v_gene: TRBV5-1
d_gene: TRBD2
j_gene: TRBJ2-3
abundance: .
CDR3aa: CASVGGGAGTDTQYF
CDR3nt: TGCGCCAGCGTTGGCGGGGGGGCCGGCACAGATACGCAGTATTTT

v_gene: TRBV28
d_gene: TRBD1
j_gene: TRBJ1-6
abundance: .
CDR3aa: CASSYKTGALHF
CDR3nt: TGTGCCAGCAGTTATAAGACAGGGGCTCTCCACTTT

v_gene: TRBV11-2
d_gene: .
j_gene: TRBJ1-3
abundance: .
CDR3aa: CASSPPGLLLGNTIYF
CDR3nt: TGTGCCAGCAGCCCGCCGGGACTGCTTTTGGGCAACACCATATATTTT

v_gene: TRBV27
d_gene: .
j_gene: TRBJ1-5
abundance: .
CDR3aa: CASRGQGGQPQHF
CDR3nt: TGTGCCAGCAGGGGTCAGGGTGGTCAGCCCCAGCATTTT

v_gene: TRBV7-2
d_gene: .
j_gene: TRBJ1-2
abundance: .
CDR3aa: CASSLGLGNYGYTF
CDR3nt: TGTGCCAGCAGCTTGGGGCTAGGGAACTATGGCTACACCTTC

v_gene: TRBV7-2
d_gene: .
j_gene: TRBJ1-3
abundance: .
CDR3aa: CASSSSPGQSSGNTIYF
CDR3nt: TGTGCCAGCAGCTCCTCCCCTGGGCAAAGCTCTGGAAACACCATATATTTT

v_gene: TRBV29-1
d_gene: .
j_gene: TRBJ2-1
abundance: .
CDR3aa: CSVEDLRYGANEQFF
CDR3nt: TGCAGCGTTGAAGATCTACGCTATGGGGCCAATGAGCAGTTCTTC

v_gene: TRBV27
d_gene: .
j_gene: TRBJ1-1
abundance: once
CDR3aa: CASSFDFENTEAFF
CDR3nt: TGTGCCAGCAGTTTTGACTTTGAGAACACTGAAGCTTTCTTT

v_gene: TRBV5-5
d_gene: .
j_gene: TRBJ2-2
abundance: .
CDR3aa: CASSLYTNTGELFF
CDR3nt: TGTGCCAGCAGCTTATATACGAACACCGGGGAGCTGTTTTTT

v_gene: TRBV29-1
d_gene: .
j_gene: TRBJ2-4
abundance: .
CDR3aa: CSVILQGEVVKNIQYF
CDR3nt: TGCAGCGTAATCCTCCAGGGGGAGGTAGTCAAAAACATTCAGTACTTC

v_gene: TRBV18
d_gene: .
j_gene: TRBJ2-1
abundance: .
CDR3aa: CASSPGSRSRYEQFF
CDR3nt: TGTGCCAGCTCACCAGGCTCTAGAAGTCGCTATGAGCAGTTCTTC

v_gene: TRBV10-2
d_gene: TRBD1
j_gene: TRBJ1-1
abundance: .
CDR3aa: CASRASGQLNTEAFF
CDR3nt: TGCGCCAGCAGGGCCTCGGGACAGTTGAACACTGAAGCTTTCTTT

v_gene: TRBV5-1
d_gene: .
j_gene: TRBJ1-2
abundance: .
CDR3aa: CASSLASGNYGYTF
CDR3nt: TGCGCCAGCAGCTTGGCAAGCGGAAACTATGGCTACACCTTC

v_gene: TRBV11-1
d_gene: .
j_gene: TRBJ1-1
abundance: .
CDR3aa: CASSLRENTEAFF
CDR3nt: TGTGCCAGCAGCTTACGGGAGAACACTGAAGCTTTCTTT

v_gene: TRBV18
d_gene: .
j_gene: TRBJ1-4
abundance: .
CDR3aa: CASSLMGPANEKLFF
CDR3nt: TGTGCCAGCTCACTGATGGGGCCTGCTAATGAAAAACTGTTTTTT

v_gene: TRBV27
d_gene: .
j_gene: TRBJ2-6
abundance: .
CDR3aa: CASSRVSGANVLTF
CDR3nt: TGTGCCAGCAGTCGAGTTTCTGGGGCCAACGTCCTGACTTTC

v_gene: TRBV7-2
d_gene: .
j_gene: TRBJ1-1
abundance: few
CDR3aa: CASSTARGTEAFF
CDR3nt: TGTGCCAGCAGCACAGCACGGGGAACTGAAGCTTTCTTT

v_gene: TRBV19
d_gene: TRBD1
j_gene: TRBJ2-7
abundance: .
CDR3aa: CASSRQGSYEQYF
CDR3nt: TGTGCCAGTAGTCGACAGGGATCCTACGAGCAGTACTTC

v_gene: TRBV5-1
d_gene: TRBD1
j_gene: TRBJ2-3
abundance: .
CDR3aa: CASSFPTGTPDTQYF
CDR3nt: TGCGCCAGCAGCTTCCCGACAGGGACCCCAGATACGCAGTATTTT

v_gene: TRBV5-1
d_gene: .
j_gene: TRBJ1-6
abundance: .
CDR3aa: CASSIGGPGVGPLHF
CDR3nt: TGCGCCAGCAGCATCGGCGGCCCAGGGGTGGGACCCCTCCACTTT

v_gene: TRBV25-1
d_gene: .
j_gene: TRBJ1-4
abundance: .
CDR3aa: CASSAVAPATNEKLFF
CDR3nt: TGTGCCAGCAGTGCTGTAGCACCCGCAACTAATGAAAAACTGTTTTTT

v_gene: TRBV9
d_gene: .
j_gene: TRBJ2-3
abundance: .
CDR3aa: CASIDRLTDTQYF
CDR3nt: TGTGCCAGTATAGACAGGCTCACAGATACGCAGTATTTT

v_gene: TRBV5-1
d_gene: TRBD1
j_gene: TRBJ1-1
abundance: .
CDR3aa: CASSRGQGLSIAFF
CDR3nt: TGCGCCAGCAGCCGCGGACAGGGCCTATCTATAGCTTTCTTT

v_gene: TRBV6-4
d_gene: .
j_gene: TRBJ2-3
abundance: few
CDR3aa: CASSPREADTQYF
CDR3nt: TGTGCCAGCAGTCCCAGGGAAGCAGATACGCAGTATTTT

v_gene: TRBV5-8
d_gene: .
j_gene: TRBJ2-1
abundance: once
CDR3aa: CASSLGGALDNEQFF
CDR3nt: TGTGCCAGCAGCTTAGGCGGGGCCCTAGACAATGAGCAGTTCTTC

v_gene: TRBV28
d_gene: .
j_gene: TRBJ1-2
abundance: .
CDR3aa: CASSSFNPLPGTNYGYTF
CDR3nt: TGTGCCAGCAGCTCATTTAACCCCCTGCCGGGTACTAACTATGGCTACACCTTC

v_gene: TRBV7-6
d_gene: .
j_gene: TRBJ2-2
abundance: once
CDR3aa: CASSLGPLTGELFF
CDR3nt: TGTGCCAGCAGCTTAGGGCCACTAACCGGGGAGCTGTTTTTT

v_gene: TRBV13
d_gene: TRBD1
j_gene: TRBJ1-1
abundance: .
CDR3aa: CASSFGQGNTEAFF
CDR3nt: TGTGCCAGCAGCTTTGGACAGGGGAACACTGAAGCTTTCTTT

v_gene: TRBV6-2/TRBV6-3
d_gene: TRBD1
j_gene: TRBJ1-5
abundance: .
CDR3aa: CASSYEGARSNQPQHF
CDR3nt: TGTGCCAGCAGTTACGAGGGGGCGAGAAGCAATCAGCCCCAGCATTTT

v_gene: TRBV5-1
d_gene: .
j_gene: TRBJ1-1
abundance: .
CDR3aa: CASRQGVNTEAFF
CDR3nt: TGCGCCAGCAGACAAGGGGTGAACACTGAAGCTTTCTTT

v_gene: TRBV5-6
d_gene: .
j_gene: TRBJ1-2
abundance: .
CDR3aa: CASSLGGGYTF
CDR3nt: TGTGCCAGCAGCTTGGGAGGTGGCTACACCTTC

v_gene: TRBV11-2
d_gene: .
j_gene: TRBJ2-5
abundance: .
CDR3aa: CASSLGLVETQYF
CDR3nt: TGTGCCAGCAGCTTAGGTCTAGTTGAGACCCAGTACTTC

v_gene: TRBV7-9
d_gene: TRBD1
j_gene: TRBJ1-2
abundance: .
CDR3aa: CASSLPGQGETF
CDR3nt: TGTGCCAGCAGCTTACCCGGACAGGGCGAGACCTTC

v_gene: TRBV6-2/TRBV6-3
d_gene: .
j_gene: TRBJ1-1
abundance: .
CDR3aa: CASSPNRARNTEAFF
CDR3nt: TGTGCCAGCAGTCCAAACAGGGCGAGGAACACTGAAGCTTTCTTT

v_gene: TRBV30
d_gene: .
j_gene: TRBJ1-1
abundance: .
CDR3aa: CAWSEARLNTEAFF
CDR3nt: TGTGCCTGGAGTGAGGCTAGGCTGAACACTGAAGCTTTCTTT